Included here is one T cell receptor beta chain sequence, with context. Its cognate antigen has yet to be identified. Base quality data are lacking; no much larger clone is found one base away. Trimming removed 1 base from V and 1 base from J; the gene matches leave 10 bases unexplained. The CDR3 runs 18 residues from the cysteine to the phenylalanine. CDR3 DNA is the only sequence kept; it has 54 bases, read in frame from the first base. From the germline V gene (reference sequence), CDR1 is LGHDT and CDR2 is YNNKEL. This sample was taken from a study of blood T cell repertoires in COVID-19 (dated by TCRdb to 2018 to 2021). About the full investigation: Collaborator samples came from the United States, Italy and Spain and covered acute and convalescent phases of COVID-19. The prospective study material was composed of cDNA or gDNA derived from T cells, B-cell-depleted T cells, or PBMCs. The dataset comprised deeply sampled blood TCRbeta repertoires from subjects exposed to, actively infected with, or recovered from COVID-19. A freely available public database, intended as a resource for researchers studying the immune response to SARS-CoV-2, is where the repertoires were released. The samples were drawn from two sources: the first 160 participants of the ongoing ImmuneRACE study, and some 1,300 subjects contributed by 6 global collaborators. Nearly every sample came with metadata listing a de-identified subject ID, COVID-19 status, age in years and sex. Where available, HLA class I and class II types were taken from metadata supplied by the sample provider and were not determined by assay-based typing. The paper as a whole reports these results and caveats: Clinical and demographic metadata were provided uncurated, with the amount varying by source and participant.

TCRbeta CDR3 regions were amplified from genomic DNA using the immunoSEQ Assay, a bias-controlled multiplex PCR. On the study's bioinformatics: Nucleated cell counts per sample were estimated from amplification of reference gene primers within the assay. Sequence reads were collapsed and filtered to measure the absolute abundance of every unique TCRbeta CDR3 rearrangement. Productive Simpson clonality was computed per sample as the square root of Simpson's diversity index over productive rearrangements. TCRdb's version of the immuneACCESS table is confined to in-frame rearrangements and falls short of the full clone set. An unresolved V gene accounts for under half of the shortfall where checked; the remainder is of unknown origin. That table furnishes V, J and clone size, whereas the DNA furnished D and trimming. The sample contains roughly 180,000 clones, approximately 85% of them found a single time. The ten largest account for 7.5% to 9.5% of the sample.

Each collaborating institution followed its own protocols to collect whole blood in K2EDTA tubes. Collaborator samples were shipped for TCRbeta analysis as frozen whole blood, isolated PBMCs, or DNA extracted from either sample type. The V and J segments used are TRBV3-1 (or the pseudogene TRBV3-2) and TRBJ2-7; TRBD2 fits 10 bases in the junction. The sequence derives from a woman in her sixties or seventies with acute or convalescent COVID-19. Specimen: peripheral blood. The DNA is TGTGCCAGCAGCCAAGCTCCCCCTAGCGGGAGCTGGTCCTACGAGCAGTACTTC. It specifies CASSQAPPSGSWSYEQYF.